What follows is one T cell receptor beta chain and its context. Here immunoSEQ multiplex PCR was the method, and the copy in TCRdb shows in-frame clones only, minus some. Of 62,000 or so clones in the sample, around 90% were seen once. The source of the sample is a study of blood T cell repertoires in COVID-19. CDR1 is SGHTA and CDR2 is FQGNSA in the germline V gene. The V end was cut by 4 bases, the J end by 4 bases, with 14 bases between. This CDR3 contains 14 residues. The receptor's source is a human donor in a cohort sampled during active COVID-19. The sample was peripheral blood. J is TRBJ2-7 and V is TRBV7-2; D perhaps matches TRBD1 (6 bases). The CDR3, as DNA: TGTGCCAGCAGCTCAACAGGGTCCTGGTACGAGCAGTACTTC. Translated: CASSSTGSWYEQYF.